Presented here are 7 T cell receptor beta chains from one specimen sequenced in a study of spatial heterogeneity in lung cancer. MiXCR, run by TCRdb on the 5' RACE reads, gives a single entry per CDR3 protein. The sample contains 25,000 or so distinct CDR3 sequences, around 8% of which appear only once. Time point specified: sample taken at primary tumor resection. The input material, whole RNA from tumor, nontumor lung or frozen PBMC, was sequenced unsorted. Sample: PBMCs, taken at surgery. The receptors here all came from a female donor with early-stage non-small cell lung cancer.

This clonotype was counted ten times or more. Here the CDR3 DNA reads TGTGCCAGCAGTTCTATACAGGGTGGTGTCAATGAGCAGTTCTTC. As protein: CASSSIQGGVNEQFF. The V gene is TRBV27, the J gene TRBJ2-1; D may be TRBD1 (6 bases). Deletions cut 4 bases from V and 6 bases from J, with 16 bases between. Germline loops: CDR1 MNHEY, CDR2 SMNVEV (reference sequence). The CDR3 is made up of 15 amino acids.

This clonotype was observed many times. This chain links TRBV7-9 with TRBJ2-1, with a possible D match to TRBD1 (6 bases). V was shortened by 8 bases and J by 0 bases, with 26 bases between the two germline ends. The CDR3 spans 19 residues. CDR1 and CDR2 from the germline V gene are SEHNR and FQNEAQ (reference sequence). As DNA, the CDR3 is TGTGCCAGCTATATGACAGGTGGAAGTACTCAAAGCTCCTACAATGAGCAGTTCTTC. This sequence encodes CASYMTGGSTQSSYNEQFF.

This clonotype has ten or more counts. The chain uses TRBV12-3 or TRBV12-4 and TRBJ2-3; a possible D gene is TRBD1 (5 bases). The CDR3 sequence is 14 residues long. V was pared by 5 bases and J by 4 bases, with 13 bases between. The CDR3 sequence is CASSPRVWADTQYF. The CDR3 region has the DNA TGTGCCAGCAGTCCCAGGGTGTGGGCAGATACGCAGTATTTT.

The chain recombines TRBV5-1 with TRBJ1-6, with TRBD1 identical over 7 bases. From germline, CDR1 is SGHRS and CDR2 YFSETQ. This CDR3 is 15 amino acids long. J was trimmed by 8 bases and V by 1 base; bases with no gene match: 6. The CDR3 is CASSLTPTGYSPLHF. The CDR3 DNA reads TGCGCCAGCAGCTTGACTCCGACAGGGTATTCACCCCTCCACTTT.

The CDR3 is CASSVLATDTQYF. CDR3 sequence (DNA): TGTGCCAGCAGTGTACTAGCGACAGATACGCAGTATTTT. The V and J genes are TRBV2 and TRBJ2-3, with TRBD2 matching over 7 bases. The CDR3 contains 13 residues. Germline CDR1 is SNHLY and CDR2 is FYNNEI. The trim removed 4 bases at V and 3 bases at J, leaving 1 base unmatched.

This clonotype was recorded many times. The chain carries TRBV7-6 and TRBJ2-3, with TRBD1 matching over 7 bases. Losses at the gene ends were 4 bases for V and 10 bases for J; bases not matched to a gene: 8. Germline loops: CDR1 SGHVS, CDR2 FNYEAQ. The CDR3 spans 13 residues. CDR3 region: CASSYGTVQAQYF. The CDR3 nucleotides read TGTGCCAGCAGCTATGGGACAGTGCAAGCGCAGTATTTT.

This clonotype was seen repeatedly, ten times or more. The gene calls are TRBV7-8 and TRBJ1-2; tentatively, D is TRBD1 (6 bases). V was shortened by 5 bases and J by 6 bases, with 13 bases between the two germline ends. The length of the CDR3 is 13 residues. Germline CDR1 reads SGHVS; CDR2 reads FQNEAQ. The CDR3 DNA follows: TGTGCCAGCAGCAAAAACAGGGTTGATGGCTACACCTTC. Residues: CASSKNRVDGYTF. The complete variable domain, with remaining parts taken from reference TRBV7-8 and TRBJ1-2, reads GAGVSQSPRYKVAKRGQDVALRCDPISGHVSLFWYQQALGQGPEFLTYFQNEAQLDKSGLPSDRFFAERPEGSVSTLKIQRTQQEDSAVYLCASSKNRVDGYTFGSGTRLTVV.